The T cell receptor (beta chain) under discussion was sequenced for a study of patients and donors after allogeneic stem cell transplantation. Germline loops: CDR1 SGDLS, CDR2 YYNGEE. Losses at the gene ends were 2 bases for V and 4 bases for J; bases not matched to a gene: 5. CDR3 length: 15 residues. TCRdb analysed the RT-PCR reads with MiXCR anew, one entry per CDR3 protein. The profile covers under 35,000 distinct CDR3 sequences, with around 35% appearing a single time and more than 65% taken by the ten largest. The material sequenced was blood, either unsorted or a sorted T cell fraction (not recorded which). This chain joins TRBV9 and TRBJ1-1, with TRBD1 matching over 10 bases. This TCR was recovered from a human donor who was either an allogeneic HSCT recipient or a stem cell or donor lymphocyte infusion donor (not recorded which). It is not recorded whose cells these are; they may come from a transplant donor. The CDR3, as DNA: TGTGCCAGCAGCGTTTCCGGGACAGGGGTCACTGAAGCTTTCTTT. It codes for CASSVSGTGVTEAFF.